Each of the 25 T cell receptor beta chains below was sequenced from the same sample in a study of blood T cell repertoires in COVID-19. TCRdb's copy holds only in-frame clones and misses some; the assay was immunoSEQ multiplex PCR. The sample carries some 150,000 clones, 70% to 90% recorded once. The sample comprised peripheral blood. The source is a woman aged 55-75 years with COVID-19, enrolled during active disease.

J is TRBJ1-5 and V is TRBV7-8, with unresolved D. The CDR3 has 13 amino acids. V was trimmed by 0 bases and J by 7 bases, leaving 7 bases between them. Looked up from germline, CDR1 is SGHVS and CDR2 is FQNEAQ. CDR3: CASSLAFRQPQHF. CDR3 sequence (DNA): TGTGCCAGCAGCTTAGCGTTCAGGCAGCCCCAGCATTTT.

This clone was seen just once. CDR3 residues: CASSLLENTDTQYF. Written as DNA, the CDR3 is TGCGCCAGCAGCTTGCTAGAAAACACAGATACGCAGTATTTT. This chain uses TRBV5-1 with TRBJ2-3, with D hard to call. The CDR3 totals 14 residues. V was shortened by 1 base and J by 2 bases, with 8 bases between the two germline ends. Germline CDR1 reads SGHRS; CDR2 reads YFSETQ.

The rearrangement joins TRBV6-5 to TRBJ2-2; D unclear. The germline V gene encodes CDR1 MNHEY and CDR2 SVGAGI. The CDR3 length is 13 residues. Trimming removed 6 bases at V and 1 base at J, with 6 bases between. CDR3 in DNA: TGTGCCAGCAGGCTAGGGAACACCGGGGAGCTGTTTTTT. Amino acid sequence: CASRLGNTGELFF.

CDR3 region: CASSLGDRGVTEAFF. The DNA of the CDR3 is TGTGCCAGCAGCTTAGGGGACAGGGGCGTCACTGAAGCTTTCTTT. V and J are TRBV13 and TRBJ1-1; TRBD1 agrees at 9 bases. There are 15 residues in the CDR3. Trimming at V came to 0 bases and at J to 4 bases, leaving 3 bases not matched to a gene. Germline V gene data show CDR1 as PRHDT and CDR2 as FYEKMQ (reference sequence).

The chain is built from TRBV30 and TRBJ1-2; D uncertain. The V end lost 0 bases, the J end lost 4 bases, and 9 bases lay between the germline ends. The CDR3 contains 13 residues. Germline CDR1 reads GTSNPN; CDR2 reads SVGIG (reference sequence). CDR3 DNA: TGTGCCTGGAGTGTATCGGCAGGCTATGGCTACACCTTC. Its protein product is CAWSVSAGYGYTF.

The CDR3 reads CASSPYIAGEETEAFF. In DNA, the CDR3 is TGTGCCAGCTCACCATATATCGCAGGGGAAGAAACTGAAGCTTTCTTT. V and J are TRBV18 and TRBJ1-1; D may be TRBD1 (6 bases). The V end was cut by 2 bases, the J end by 5 bases, with 18 bases between. CDR1 is KGHSH and CDR2 is LQKENI in the germline V gene. CDR3 length: 16 amino acids.

This CDR3 is CASSQVGQGALKSNVLTF. For the CDR3, the DNA is TGTGCCAGCAGCCAAGTCGGGCAGGGGGCCTTGAAGTCCAACGTCCTGACTTTC. The V gene is TRBV3-1 (or the pseudogene TRBV3-2), the J gene TRBJ2-6; TRBD1 agrees at 8 bases. CDR3 length: 18 residues. Looked up from germline, CDR1 is LGHDT and CDR2 is YNNKEL (reference sequence). The V gene end was trimmed by 1 base and the J gene end by 8 bases; junction bases not matched to a gene: 13.

This chain links TRBV7-2 with TRBJ1-5, with D unclear. CDR1 and CDR2 from the germline V gene are SGHTA and FQGNSA. This CDR3 region has 14 residues. V was shortened by 2 bases and J by 5 bases, with 10 bases between the two germline ends. The CDR3 spells CASSLSKEYQPQHF. CDR3 DNA: TGTGCCAGCAGCTTAAGCAAAGAGTATCAGCCCCAGCATTTT.

The J gene is TRBJ2-1, the V gene TRBV4-2; 10 nucleotides match TRBD2. The germline V gene has CDR1 LGHNA and CDR2 YNFKEQ. With 5 bases clipped from V and 7 bases from J, the junction kept 8 bases outside the gene matches. There are 15 residues in the CDR3. As DNA, the CDR3 is TGTGCCAGCAGCGGGGGACTAGCGCGTTTGAATGAGCAGTTCTTC. It encodes CASSGGLARLNEQFF.

This clone was recorded only once. This chain uses TRBV27 with TRBJ2-5, with 11 positions matching TRBD1. This CDR3 region has 17 residues. Germline loops: CDR1 MNHEY, CDR2 SMNVEV (reference sequence). The V and J ends lost 4 bases and 2 bases, in that order; junction bases with no gene match: 9. CDR3 sequence: CASSSHLRDRGQETQYF. Here the CDR3 DNA reads TGTGCCAGCAGTTCTCATTTACGGGACAGGGGGCAAGAGACCCAGTACTTC.

V usage is TRBV11-2 and J usage is TRBJ1-1; 11 bases map to TRBD1. V was pared by 5 bases and J by 4 bases, with 6 bases of the junction left unmatched. The germline CDR1 and CDR2 sequences are SGHAT and FQNNGV. This CDR3 has 15 amino acids. CDR3 sequence: CASSRGQGASTEAFF. CDR3 DNA: TGTGCCAGCAGCCGAGGACAGGGGGCGAGCACTGAAGCTTTCTTT.

This clone was seen only a few times. The chain recombines TRBV27 with TRBJ2-7, with TRBD1 identical over 8 bases. CDR1 MNHEY and CDR2 SMNVEV come from the germline V gene (reference sequence). CDR3 length equals 14 residues. Trimming at V came to 7 bases and at J to 0 bases, leaving 5 bases not matched to a gene. The CDR3 region has the DNA TGTGCCAGCACTACCGGGACAGGCTCCTACGAGCAGTACTTC. Protein sequence: CASTTGTGSYEQYF.

This clone was observed a handful of times. The chain joins TRBV6-5 to TRBJ2-1, with 8 bases fitting TRBD2. This CDR3 region has 12 residues. Germline V lookup: CDR1 MNHEY, CDR2 SVGAGI. The junction had 7 bases not matched to a gene; V was cut back by 10 bases and J by 8 bases. This CDR3 reads CATRGGLDEQFF. In nucleotides, the CDR3 is TGTGCCACCCGGGGGGGCCTGGATGAGCAGTTCTTC.

V gene TRBV11-2 combines with J gene TRBJ2-1, with TRBD2 identical over 10 bases. This CDR3 is 18 amino acids long. J was trimmed by 5 bases and V by 5 bases; bases with no gene match: 15. Germline CDR1 is SGHAT and CDR2 is FQNNGV. CDR3 sequence reads: CASSPLLAGDPRHNEQFF. In nucleotides, the CDR3 is TGTGCCAGCAGCCCCCTGCTAGCGGGGGACCCTCGCCACAATGAGCAGTTCTTC.

V and J are TRBV30 and TRBJ2-2; TRBD1 matches at 9 bases. Trimming at V came to 3 bases and at J to 4 bases, leaving 12 bases not matched to a gene. The V gene's germline CDR1 is GTSNPN and CDR2 SVGIG (reference sequence). This CDR3 has 17 amino acids. The CDR3, as DNA: TGTGCCTGGAGAAAGGTTGGGGGACAGGGTTCCACCGGGGAGCTGTTTTTT. It translates to CAWRKVGGQGSTGELFF.

J is TRBJ1-4 and V is TRBV4-3, with D maybe TRBD1 (5 bases). Trimming removed 0 bases at V and 5 bases at J, with 16 bases between. Germline assignment: CDR1 LGHNA and CDR2 YSLEER. CDR3 size: 17 residues. The CDR3 DNA reads TGCGCCAGCAGCCAAGATGGGAATGGGGCCTTAAATGAAAAACTGTTTTTT. Translating it yields CASSQDGNGALNEKLFF.

The chain has TRBV18 and TRBJ2-6; D unresolved. The germline CDR1 and CDR2 sequences are KGHSH and LQKENI. Trimming left V 5 bases short and J 0 bases short, with 11 bases between. The length of the CDR3 is 16 residues. For the CDR3, the DNA is TGTGCCAGCTCAATCGGGTCCCTCTCTGGGGCCAACGTCCTGACTTTC. It translates to CASSIGSLSGANVLTF.

The gene calls are TRBV29-1 and TRBJ1-2, with 9 positions matching TRBD1. CDR1 SQVTM and CDR2 ANQGSEA come from the germline V gene. The CDR3 covers 16 residues. After removal of 7 bases from V and 3 bases from J, the junction contained 15 bases not matched to a gene. The CDR3 here is CSGYGDREGGHYGYTF. In DNA, the CDR3 is TGCAGCGGCTATGGGGACAGGGAGGGTGGGCACTATGGCTACACCTTC.

The J gene is TRBJ1-1, the V gene TRBV7-3; D is possibly TRBD1 (5 bases). Trimming shortened V by 2 bases and J by 0 bases, and 16 bases separated the two germline ends. This CDR3 has 17 residues. Germline V gene sequence: CDR1 SGHTA, CDR2 FQGTGA. The CDR3 DNA reads TGTGCCAGCAGCTTAGTAGGGGTAGGGCAACTGAACACTGAAGCTTTCTTT. Translating gives CASSLVGVGQLNTEAFF.

This clone was seen a single time. The V call is TRBV20-1, the J call TRBJ1-1; D is perhaps TRBD1 (5 bases). Per the germline V gene, CDR1 is DFQATT and CDR2 is SNEGSKA (reference sequence). Trimming removed 3 bases from V and 4 bases from J, with 15 bases in between. The CDR3 covers 14 residues. CDR3 nucleotide sequence: TGCAGTGCTAGTTTGGCAGGGTGGTCCACTGAAGCTTTCTTT. Protein: CSASLAGWSTEAFF.

Only a few counts were recorded for this clone. This chain joins TRBV4-1 and TRBJ1-2; 10 bases agree with TRBD1. V lost 6 bases, J lost 4 bases, and 23 bases stayed unmatched. The CDR3 is 20 amino acids. Germline V gene lookup returns CDR1 MGHRA and CDR2 YSYEKL. The CDR3 bases are TGCGCCAGCAGTCACCGGGACAGGGGCCCTGTGGGAGGTTTGGGCTATGGCTACACCTTC. Translation gives CASSHRDRGPVGGLGYGYTF.

The chain joins TRBV9 to TRBJ1-2; 10 bases agree with TRBD1. In germline, CDR1 is SGDLS, CDR2 YYNGEE. The CDR3 is made up of 17 amino acids. V lost 2 bases to trimming and J lost 6 bases; unmatched junction nucleotides: 13. The CDR3 loop reads CASSVDGQGVIDDGYTF. The CDR3 DNA follows: TGTGCCAGCAGCGTGGACGGACAGGGGGTCATTGACGATGGCTACACCTTC.

This clone was observed a single time. CDR3 residues: CASSQEWGLAGETQYF. For the CDR3, the DNA is TGCGCCAGCAGCCAAGAATGGGGACTAGCGGGGGAGACCCAGTACTTC. The chain links TRBV4-1 to TRBJ2-5; 13 bases line up with TRBD2. Germline trimming cut 0 bases from V and 5 bases from J; bases unmatched to any gene: 3. From germline, CDR1 is MGHRA and CDR2 YSYEKL. CDR3 length: 16 amino acids.

V and J are TRBV29-1 and TRBJ2-7; 9 bases are a match to TRBD1. J was trimmed by 1 base and V by 6 bases; bases with no gene match: 13. Germline V CDR1 and CDR2: SQVTM, ANQGSEA. CDR3 length: 16 amino acids. CDR3 residues: CSVGAPGTGKSYEQYF. The CDR3 DNA reads as TGCAGCGTGGGGGCCCCCGGGACAGGGAAATCCTACGAGCAGTACTTC.

The CDR3 reads CASRGQPNFYEQYF. The CDR3 DNA sequence: TGTGCCAGCAGGGGACAGCCTAATTTTTACGAGCAGTACTTC. The chain carries TRBV28 and TRBJ2-7, with 7 bases fitting TRBD1. Germline CDR1 and CDR2: MDHEN and SYDVKM. Unmatched junction bases numbered 9, after V lost 6 bases and J lost 4 bases. The CDR3 sequence is 14 residues long.